Presented here are 8 T cell receptor beta chains from one specimen sequenced in a study of cytomegalovirus exposure and HLA in healthy donors (dated by TCRdb to about 2017). The method behind the library was the immunoSEQ multiplex PCR assay. For the multiplex PCR, a mixture combining 60 forward primers for TCR Vbeta segments and 13 reverse primers for TCR Jbeta segments was used. Entries here come from immuneACCESS through TCRdb and include only in-frame sequences with V and J called. Some clones fail to appear in such tables; in the studies checked, an unresolved V gene covers under half of the shortfall, and the cause of the remainder is unknown. Across this sample there are around 110,000 clones, with 65% seen only once. Of the sample, roughly 9.7% falls within the top ten clones. Sequencing input: PBMCs. These receptors were obtained from a woman aged 40 to 50 in good health and CMV-seropositive.

The genes are TRBV7-6 and TRBJ1-1; D gene unclear. V lost 1 base and J 6 bases, leaving 12 bases between the germline ends. CDR3 length equals 14 residues. CDR1 SGHVS and CDR2 FNYEAQ come from the germline V gene. The CDR3 DNA reads TGTGCCAGCAGCTTAGGCCCCGCTATCCCTGAAGCTTTCTTT. This encodes CASSLGPAIPEAFF.

With regard to this clone: One end of the junction is discordant with germline, which a read error may explain. The CDR3 nucleotides read TGTGCTAGCAGCCCCGGGACAGGGAGCTCCTACGAGCAGTACTTC. Translated, it gives CASSPGTGSSYEQYF. The V gene is TRBV7-7, the J gene TRBJ2-5; 9 bases align to TRBD1. Matching the DNA end better, TRBJ2-7 makes the J call doubtful. The germline gives CDR1 SSHAT, CDR2 FNYEAQ (reference sequence). The CDR3 extends over 15 amino acids.

The chain joins TRBV28 to TRBJ1-2; D may be TRBD1 (5 bases). The length of the CDR3 is 15 residues. Trimming removed 6 bases from V and 3 bases from J, with 17 bases in between. The germline CDR1 and CDR2 sequences are MDHEN and SYDVKM. CDR3 residues: CASSPGGAWDYGYTF. CDR3 nucleotides: TGTGCCAGCAGCCCGGGAGGGGCTTGGGACTATGGCTACACCTTC.

Only a few counts were recorded for this clone. The genes are TRBV14 and TRBJ1-1, with no clear D. Trimming stripped 1 base from V and 1 base from J, with 7 bases between. The CDR3 sequence is 14 residues long. CDR1 and CDR2 (germline): SGHDN, FVKESK. CDR3 coding DNA: TGTGCCAGCAGCCAAGGCTTGAGGAACACTGAAGCTTTCTTT. Its protein product is CASSQGLRNTEAFF.

DNA of the CDR3: TGTGCCAGCAGCCGAGGGACAGGGCGCCTCGAAAACATTCAGTACTTC. Amino acid sequence: CASSRGTGRLENIQYF. The rearrangement uses TRBV7-2 and TRBJ2-4, with 9 bases fitting TRBD1. CDR3 size: 16 residues. V lost 5 bases, J lost 5 bases, and 10 bases stayed unmatched. The germline CDR1 and CDR2 sequences are SGHTA and FQGNSA.

V is TRBV4-3 and J is TRBJ2-4; 13 bases agree with TRBD2. The CDR3 spans 20 residues. Germline assignment: CDR1 LGHNA and CDR2 YSLEER. After removal of 0 bases from V and 0 bases from J, the junction contained 8 bases not matched to a gene. Written as DNA, the CDR3 is TGCGCCAGCAGCCAAGAGTTTGGGACTAGCGGGACGGGAGCCAAAAACATTCAGTACTTC. Translated: CASSQEFGTSGTGAKNIQYF.

This clone has a handful of counts. This chain uses TRBV16 with TRBJ1-2; 7 bases align to TRBD1. The ends lost 6 bases at V and 4 bases at J; junction bases unmatched: 5. CDR3 length equals 13 residues. Germline CDR1 is KGHSY and CDR2 is FQNENV. CDR3 sequence reads: CASRLTGAYGYTF. CDR3 nucleotide sequence: TGTGCCAGCAGGCTAACAGGGGCCTATGGCTACACCTTC.

V gene TRBV25-1 combines with J gene TRBJ2-7; weak D call: TRBD1 (6 bases). Trimming pared 8 bases from V and 2 bases from J, leaving 10 bases between. This CDR3 region has 12 residues. CDR1 is MGHDK and CDR2 is SYGVNS in the germline V gene. This chain's CDR3 is CASRDIAYEQYF. The CDR3 DNA sequence: TGTGCCAGCCGGGACATTGCCTACGAGCAGTACTTC.